The present TCR beta chain was sequenced within a study of control samples from healthy donors and cancer patients. Libraries were prepared by immunoSEQ multiplex PCR; TCRdb keeps only in-frame clonotypes and omits some of them. Of about 150,000 clones detected, about 89% appear once; the ten largest clones hold just under 5%. CDR1 is SGHTS and CDR2 is YDEGEE in the germline V gene. The CDR3 has 14 amino acids. J was trimmed by 5 bases and V by 2 bases; bases with no gene match: 1. Material for sequencing was blood. This receptor was identified in a young man in good health. The rearrangement uses TRBV5-8 and TRBJ1-4; 9 bases match TRBD1. In DNA form, the CDR3 reads TGTGCCAGCAGCTTTGGGACAGGGAATGAAAAACTGTTTTTT. Translated, it gives CASSFGTGNEKLFF.